Presented here are 23 T cell receptor beta chains from one specimen sequenced in a study of cytomegalovirus exposure and HLA in healthy donors. The PCR had 60 Vbeta and 13 Jbeta primers. Sequenced by immunoSEQ multiplex PCR; TCRdb stores in-frame clones only, minus some. The sample includes roughly 150,000 clones, 80% seen only once; the top ten take around 2.2%. Sequenced sample: PBMCs. These TCRs come from a man aged 25-45 years in good health and CMV-seronegative.

V and J are TRBV5-6 and TRBJ1-1; unclear D gene. Between the trimmed V and J ends, which lost 5 bases and 7 bases, there was a span of 15 bases. There are 13 residues in the CDR3. CDR1 and CDR2 (germline): SGHDT, YYEEEE. The CDR3 DNA follows: TGTGCCAGCAGTCCGTTGGGAGACGATGAAGCTTTCTTT. It yields the protein CASSPLGDDEAFF.

This clone appeared a few times. The V and J genes are TRBV4-1 and TRBJ2-7, with D maybe TRBD2 (6 bases). The germline CDR1 and CDR2 sequences are MGHRA and YSYEKL. The CDR3 is 14 amino acids. V lost 1 base, J lost 4 bases, and 11 bases lay in between. The CDR3 bases are TGCGCCAGCAGCCAAGGGGAGGTCAGTTACGAGCAGTACTTC. It translates to CASSQGEVSYEQYF.

This clone was observed once. The V and J genes are TRBV19 and TRBJ2-1; 10 positions match TRBD2. J lost 7 bases, V lost 8 bases, and 11 bases had no gene match. Germline CDR1 LNHDA, CDR2 SQIVND (reference sequence). The CDR3 has 15 residues. CDR3 DNA sequence: TGTGCCAGTGGGACCGGGACTAGCGCATCGAATGAGCAGTTCTTC. Its translation is CASGTGTSASNEQFF.

Written as DNA, the CDR3 is TGTGCCTGGAGTGTACCGGGGGGGTTCACCTATGGCTACACCTTC. It translates to CAWSVPGGFTYGYTF. The rearrangement links TRBV30 to TRBJ1-2; perhaps TRBD1 as D (5 bases). Trimming stripped 0 bases from V and 4 bases from J, with 15 bases between. Germline values: CDR1 GTSNPN, CDR2 SVGIG (reference sequence). There are 15 residues in the CDR3.

V usage is TRBV7-2 and J usage is TRBJ2-5; 7 nucleotides align to TRBD2. Trimming removed 1 base from V and 7 bases from J; junction bases left unmatched: 9. Germline V gene lookup returns CDR1 SGHTA and CDR2 FQGNSA. CDR3 length equals 15 residues. The CDR3 nucleotides read TGTGCCAGCAGCTTAGTTGGGCGGGAGTCCGGGACCCAGTACTTC. Amino acids: CASSLVGRESGTQYF.

The rearrangement uses TRBV20-1 and TRBJ1-2; D gene uncertain. The CDR3 has 11 amino acids. Germline CDR1 and CDR2: DFQATT and SNEGSKA (reference sequence). V was shortened by 6 bases and J by 4 bases, with 9 bases between the two germline ends. CDR3 residues: CSALTVYGYTF. The DNA of the CDR3 is TGCAGTGCCCTAACAGTCTATGGCTACACCTTC.

V usage is TRBV27 and J usage is TRBJ1-5, with a weak D call TRBD1 (6 bases). The CDR3 is 15 residues long. Germline V gene sequence: CDR1 MNHEY, CDR2 SMNVEV (reference sequence). With 2 bases removed from V and 5 bases from J, the gap between germline ends came to 13 bases. The CDR3 bases are TGTGCCAGCAGTTTAAGGGGGGAGGGTTATCAGCCCCAGCATTTT. Protein: CASSLRGEGYQPQHF.

The CDR3 reads CASSVPGDGAIIYF. As DNA, the CDR3 is TGTGCCAGCAGCGTACCCGGTGATGGGGCGATCATATATTTT. This sequence joins TRBV9 and TRBJ1-3, with D possibly being TRBD1 (5 bases). Trimming cost V 1 base and J 12 bases, with 17 bases left between them. The CDR3 has 14 residues. CDR1 and CDR2 from the germline V gene are SGDLS and YYNGEE. Looking up the rest from reference TRBV9 and TRBJ1-3 gives the full variable domain: DSGVTQTPKHLITATGQRVTLRCSPRSGDLSVYWYQQSLDQGLQFLIQYYNGEERAKGNILERFSAQQFPDLHSELNLSSLELGDSALYFCASSVPGDGAIIYFGEGSWLTVV.

The J gene is TRBJ2-1, the V gene TRBV28; D is undetermined. Trimming left V 4 bases short and J 8 bases short, with 12 bases between. Per the germline V gene, CDR1 is MDHEN and CDR2 is SYDVKM. This CDR3 is 13 amino acids long. CDR3 bases: TGTGCCAGCAGTTCCCCCCCCCTCGATGAGCAGTTCTTC. It specifies CASSSPPLDEQFF.

The gene calls are TRBV29-1 and TRBJ1-4; TRBD1 is a possible D gene (6 bases). Looked up from germline, CDR1 is SQVTM and CDR2 is ANQGSEA. The V and J ends lost 5 bases and 4 bases respectively, with 11 bases between them. This CDR3 has 13 residues. CDR3 amino acids: CSVRKGGNEKLFF. In DNA, the CDR3 is TGCAGCGTTCGAAAAGGGGGTAATGAAAAACTGTTTTTT.

V and J are TRBV30 and TRBJ2-1, with 12 bases matching TRBD1. CDR3 size: 14 residues. After removal of 2 bases from V and 9 bases from J, the junction contained 5 bases not matched to a gene. Germline V gives CDR1 GTSNPN, CDR2 SVGIG (reference sequence). The DNA of the CDR3 is TGTGCCTGGAGTTACGGGACAGGGGGCTTTGAGCAGTTCTTC. As protein: CAWSYGTGGFEQFF.

The chain recombines TRBV5-1 with TRBJ2-1; 11 bases are a match to TRBD2. V shed 0 bases and J 6 bases; nucleotides not matched to a gene: 5. Germline V gene sequence: CDR1 SGHRS, CDR2 YFSETQ. CDR3 length equals 16 residues. The CDR3 here is CASSLEGLAGVNEQFF. Written as DNA, the CDR3 is TGCGCCAGCAGCTTGGAAGGACTAGCGGGTGTCAATGAGCAGTTCTTC.

This sequence joins TRBV6-6 and TRBJ1-2; possibly TRBD1 for D (6 bases). From germline, CDR1 is MNHNY and CDR2 SVGAGI (reference sequence). The CDR3 sequence is 16 residues long. The ends were cut back, 6 bases at V and 6 bases at J, with 23 bases in the middle. CDR3 coding DNA: TGTGCCAGCAGCCACAAAAGGACAGTCACTAATCATGGCTACACCTTC. Translating it yields CASSHKRTVTNHGYTF.

V is TRBV15 and J is TRBJ2-7; D perhaps matches TRBD1 (5 bases). Trimming removed 4 bases at V and 5 bases at J, with 15 bases between. CDR3 size: 14 residues. Germline assignment: CDR1 LNHNV and CDR2 YYDKDF (reference sequence). The CDR3 bases are TGTGCCACCAGCAAAGATGCAGGGTCGGACGAGCAGTACTTC. It is translated as CATSKDAGSDEQYF.

The chain employs TRBV5-1 and TRBJ2-5; 7 positions match TRBD1. The closer fit of TRBJ2-7 to the DNA end suggests the J call may be wrong. The CDR3 loop spans 13 amino acids. Germline V gene sequence: CDR1 SGHRS, CDR2 YFSETQ. CDR3 residues: CASRTGSNYEQYF. In DNA form, the CDR3 reads TGCGCCAGCAGGACAGGGTCGAACTACGAGCAGTACTTC.

CDR3 DNA: TGTGCCAGCAGCTTAGAGTCAGGTCGGGACAGATCCTACGAGCAGTACTTC. This codes for CASSLESGRDRSYEQYF. This sequence joins TRBV11-2 and TRBJ2-7; 7 bases match TRBD1. V lost 0 bases and J lost 1; bases outside the gene matches: 9. The CDR3 totals 17 residues. Germline loops: CDR1 SGHAT, CDR2 FQNNGV.

V usage is TRBV4-3 and J usage is TRBJ1-3, with D hard to call. Germline V gives CDR1 LGHNA, CDR2 YSLEER. CDR3 length: 15 amino acids. Trimming took off 1 base at V and 0 bases at J, with 7 bases between the two ends. Here the CDR3 DNA reads TGCGCCAGCAGCCAAGTTACGGTCTCTGGAAACACCATATATTTT. The encoded protein is CASSQVTVSGNTIYF.

This chain uses TRBV11-2 with TRBJ1-5, with D tentatively TRBD1 (6 bases). CDR3 length: 13 amino acids. Germline V lookup: CDR1 SGHAT, CDR2 FQNNGV. V dropped 5 bases and J dropped 7 bases, with 12 bases sitting between them. CDR3 in amino acids: CASSLQGWQPQHF. Written as DNA, the CDR3 is TGTGCCAGCAGCCTACAGGGTTGGCAGCCCCAGCATTTT.

This chain links TRBV11-2 with TRBJ2-1; TRBD1 matches at 7 bases. The length of the CDR3 is 17 residues. Unmatched junction bases numbered 11, after V lost 2 bases and J lost 4 bases. The germline V gene encodes CDR1 SGHAT and CDR2 FQNNGV. Written as DNA, the CDR3 is TGTGCCAGCAGCTTACTACAGGGGAGTTTACCTTACAATGAGCAGTTCTTC. Translating it yields CASSLLQGSLPYNEQFF.

In this sample, this clone turned up once. The chain links TRBV19 to TRBJ2-1, with 14 bases matching TRBD2. The junction had 6 bases not matched to a gene; V was cut back by 5 bases and J by 9 bases. The CDR3 is 15 residues long. CDR1 and CDR2 (germline): LNHDA, SQIVND (reference sequence). The CDR3 DNA reads TGTGCCAGTAGTTCCGGGACTAGCGGGAGAGGTGAGCAGTTCTTC. Translated, it gives CASSSGTSGRGEQFF.

This clone was counted only a few times. The chain uses TRBV7-9 and TRBJ1-4; D might be TRBD1 (6 bases). In germline, CDR1 is SEHNR, CDR2 FQNEAQ (reference sequence). There are 13 residues in the CDR3. Deletions cut 5 bases from V and 5 bases from J, with 9 bases between. The DNA for the CDR3 is TGTGCCAGCAGCGTGGACAGCAATGAAAAACTGTTTTTT. Protein sequence: CASSVDSNEKLFF.

This clone was recorded only once. The CDR3 is CASSSRTSRYNEQFF. The CDR3 DNA reads as TGTGCCAGCAGCTCCCGGACTAGCAGGTACAATGAGCAGTTCTTC. This chain uses TRBV14 with TRBJ2-1; 8 nucleotides match TRBD2. The V and J ends lost 5 bases and 4 bases, in that order; junction bases with no gene match: 7. Germline values: CDR1 SGHDN, CDR2 FVKESK. There are 15 residues in the CDR3.

This clone appeared once. V and J are TRBV7-6 and TRBJ2-1; 10 bases map to TRBD2. This CDR3 comprises 17 residues. With 4 bases clipped from V and 7 bases from J, the junction kept 13 bases outside the gene matches. CDR1 is SGHVS, CDR2 FNYEAQ, per germline. The CDR3: CASSSLRASGSKNEQFF. CDR3 in DNA: TGTGCCAGCAGCTCCCTTAGGGCTAGCGGGAGTAAGAATGAGCAGTTCTTC.